This entry features one T cell receptor beta chain sequence. The sample is drawn from a study of blood T cell repertoires in COVID-19. At the level of the study: Sites across the United States, Italy and Spain contributed samples from acute and convalescent COVID-19.

Participants were aged about 18 to 100 years from about 25 US areas. There are 16 residues in the CDR3. Germline-derived CDR1 and CDR2 are SGHNT and YYREEE (reference sequence). Trimming took 2 bases from V and 6 from J; bases not matched to a gene: 7. The table came from immunoSEQ multiplex PCR; TCRdb's copy has only in-frame clones and leaves some out. This table has approximately 300,000 clones, 90% appearing once. The sequenced material came from PBMCs or T cells enriched from blood (not recorded which). The chain joins TRBV5-4 to TRBJ2-1; TRBD2 matches 11 bases. The receptor comes from a woman in her twenties or thirties who had been exposed to COVID-19. The DNA for the CDR3 is TGTGCCAGCAGCTTAACCCTAGCGGGGGGCCGCAATGAGCAGTTCTTC. Translated: CASSLTLAGGRNEQFF.